This T cell receptor (beta chain) was recorded in a study of blood T cells in healthy people across ages. The CDR3 length is 17 residues. Germline V gene data show CDR1 as LGHDT and CDR2 as YNNKEL (reference sequence). The use of a sample-barcoded 5' primer and a J-beta primer mix characterized a second PCR of about 7 to 12 cycles. Via MiXCR, TCRdb re-called the 5' RACE reads, giving one row per CDR3 protein. The sample shows roughly 1,500,000 distinct CDR3 sequences, around two fifths of them seen only once. The study's findings and limits: Versus aged donors, long-lived donors had higher diversity and more naive CD4+ cells. Because donor CMV status was unknown, expanded clonotype changes were possibly confounded. Unsorted PBMC material precluded a definitive naive versus antigen-experienced comparison.

With respect to this clonotype: Its antigen is as yet unknown.

The sample was blood. V usage is TRBV3-1 and J usage is TRBJ2-1, with D possibly matching TRBD2 (5 bases). Near its end, the DNA agrees better with TRBJ2-7, so the J call may be wrong. The clonotype was recovered from a woman aged 18-35 years in good health. As DNA, the CDR3 is TGTGCCAGCAGCCAATCCTACGCGCCTAGCTCCTACAATGAGCAGTACTTC. Its translation is CASSQSYAPSSYNEQYF.